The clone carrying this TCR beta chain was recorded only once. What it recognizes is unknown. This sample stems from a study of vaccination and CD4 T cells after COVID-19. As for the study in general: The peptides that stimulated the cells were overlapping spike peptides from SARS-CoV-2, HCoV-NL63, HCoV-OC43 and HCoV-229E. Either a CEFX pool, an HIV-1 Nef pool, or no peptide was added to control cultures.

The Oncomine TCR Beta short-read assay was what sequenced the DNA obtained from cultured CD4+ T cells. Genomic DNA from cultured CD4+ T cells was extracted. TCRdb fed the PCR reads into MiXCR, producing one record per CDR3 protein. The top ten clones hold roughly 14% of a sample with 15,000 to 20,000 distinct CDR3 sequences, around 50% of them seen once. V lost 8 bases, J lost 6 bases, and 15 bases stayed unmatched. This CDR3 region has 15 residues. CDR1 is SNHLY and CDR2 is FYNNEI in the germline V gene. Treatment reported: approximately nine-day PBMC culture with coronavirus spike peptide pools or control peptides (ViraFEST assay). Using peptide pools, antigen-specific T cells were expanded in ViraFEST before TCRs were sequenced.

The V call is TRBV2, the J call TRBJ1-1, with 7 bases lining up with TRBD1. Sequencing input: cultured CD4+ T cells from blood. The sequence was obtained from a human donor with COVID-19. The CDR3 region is CASGVEQGHGAEAFF. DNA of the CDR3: TGTGCCAGCGGGGTTGAACAGGGGCACGGGGCTGAAGCTTTCTTT.